The 5 T cell receptor beta chains presented below share a single source sample, sequenced in a study of OX40 agonist ivuxolimab in advanced cancers. Here immunoSEQ multiplex PCR was the method, and the copy in TCRdb shows in-frame clones only, minus some. This table holds 35,000 to 50,000 clones, almost 90% found once. The source was CD4+ or CD8+ T cells sorted from blood, collected in a trial of the OX40 agonist ivuxolimab. The receptors were sampled from an adult with an advanced solid tumor such as melanoma, head and neck, liver or kidney cancer.

V usage is TRBV25-1 and J usage is TRBJ2-5, with a possible D match to TRBD1 (6 bases). This CDR3 comprises 14 residues. V lost 0 bases to trimming and J lost 5 bases, with 10 bases between them. The V gene's germline CDR1 is MGHDK and CDR2 SYGVNS. Here the CDR3 DNA reads TGTGCCAGCAGTGAATACAGGGGCGAGGAGACCCAGTACTTC. This codes for CASSEYRGEETQYF.

The chain links TRBV25-1 to TRBJ2-3; D remains ambiguous. This CDR3 has 13 residues. V lost 3 bases to trimming and J lost 2 bases, with 6 bases between them. Germline lookup yields CDR1 MGHDK and CDR2 SYGVNS. The CDR3 loop is CASSDPPTDTQYF. DNA for the CDR3: TGTGCCAGCAGTGATCCCCCCACAGATACGCAGTATTTT. Filled out from reference TRBV25-1 and TRBJ2-3, the complete variable domain reads EADIYQTPRYLVIGTGKKITLECSQTMGHDKMYWYQQDPGMELHLIHYSYGVNSTEKGDLSSESTVSRIRTEHFPLTLESARPSHTSQYLCASSDPPTDTQYFGPGTRLTVL.

On this clone itself: A junction boundary mismatches the germline segment, possibly from a read error. The chain couples TRBV6-6 to TRBJ2-3, with a tentative D call TRBD1 (6 bases). From germline, CDR1 is MNHNY and CDR2 SVGAGI (reference sequence). The CDR3 spans 14 residues. This CDR3 reads CASSDSAGVDTQYF. CDR3 sequence (DNA): TGTGCCAGCAGTGACTCCGCAGGGGTGGATACGCAGTATTTT.

The chain links TRBV11-2 to TRBJ2-2, with a weak D call TRBD2 (5 bases). CDR3 size: 17 residues. Germline CDR1 reads SGHAT; CDR2 reads FQNNGV. The V end lost 5 bases, the J end lost 2 bases, and 18 bases lay between the germline ends. The CDR3 spells CASSPGLEAVNTGELFF. CDR3 bases: TGTGCCAGCAGCCCAGGCCTGGAGGCCGTTAACACCGGGGAGCTGTTTTTT.

The chain joins TRBV19 to TRBJ2-7; a possible D gene is TRBD1 (6 bases). Germline CDR1 and CDR2: LNHDA and SQIVND (reference sequence). V was shortened by 5 bases and J by 1 base, with 15 bases between the two germline ends. This CDR3 contains 15 residues. CDR3 in amino acids: CASSPRGSRSYEQYF. Here the CDR3 DNA reads TGTGCCAGTAGTCCCAGGGGTTCTCGATCCTACGAGCAGTACTTC.